This TCR beta chain appears in the sequencing data of a study of persistence of HIV-infected CD4 T cells. Study context: Isolated cells were CMV- and HIV-1 Gag-responding CD4+ T cells. The study, taken as a whole, reports: CMV- and Gag-responding cells had lower TCRbeta richness than CD3/CD28-responding cells. TCR analyses could not target the rare provirus-carrying CMV-responding cells.

The libraries were made with immunoSEQ version 4 in survey mode. This table comes from immunoSEQ multiplex PCR, and its TCRdb copy is limited to in-frame clones, with some not included. Found here are roughly 34,000 clones, roughly four fifths of them singletons; the top ten hold over 0.7%. As to this clone: Its antigen is currently unknown.

Cells were stimulated with CMV-infected fibroblast lysates at 10 ug/mL. Sorted nonresponding memory CD4+ T cells were CD40L-negative, CD69-negative, CD45RO-high. Anti-CD28/CD49d costimulation, CD40-blocking antibody and enfuvirtide were given to CD8-depleted PBMCs for roughly 20 hours. Trimming took 4 bases from V and 0 from J; bases not matched to a gene: 11. The germline CDR1 and CDR2 sequences are LGHDT and YNNKEL (reference sequence). The CDR3 runs 17 residues. The sequences come from CD4+ T cells sorted from PBMCs after roughly 17-hour stimulation, collected from a patient who received antiretroviral therapy. V and J are TRBV3-1 (or the pseudogene TRBV3-2) and TRBJ1-2, with TRBD1 identical over 7 bases. This clonotype was sampled from an adult man with HIV who was CMV-seropositive. The CDR3 DNA is TGTGCCAGCAGCCCTAGGCCCGGGACAGCCCCTAACTATGGCTACACCTTC. It specifies CASSPRPGTAPNYGYTF.